The 11 T cell receptor beta chains reported below all come from one sample, sequenced in a study of T-cell reconstitution after alpha-beta-depleted transplantation in children. Unique molecular identifiers were used to barcode this TCRbeta library. MiXCR, applied by TCRdb to the PCR reads, yields one record per CDR3 protein. Seen here are around 380,000 distinct CDR3 sequences, roughly 11% observed once, and the top ten hold 4.5% to 6%. The specimen comprised PBMCs from the stem cell graft donor, sampled from the stem cell graft. These receptors were collected from a human donor who donated a stem cell graft to a child with acute myeloid leukemia.

V usage is TRBV5-1 and J usage is TRBJ2-1; maybe TRBD2 (6 bases). The CDR3 has 14 amino acids. Germline CDR1 and CDR2: SGHRS and YFSETQ. Trimming cost V 1 base and J 6 bases, with 11 bases left between them. The CDR3 is CASSLREISNEQFF. As DNA, the CDR3 is TGCGCCAGCAGCTTGCGGGAGATTAGCAATGAGCAGTTCTTC.

V is TRBV10-3 and J is TRBJ2-2; TRBD1 is a possible D gene (5 bases). Between the trimmed V and J ends, which lost 7 bases and 5 bases, there was a span of 5 bases. Germline V gene lookup returns CDR1 ENHRY and CDR2 SYGVKD. The CDR3 sequence is 11 residues long. The CDR3 coding sequence is TGTGCCATCACAGGGACCGGGGAGCTGTTTTTT. Protein: CAITGTGELFF.

Only a few counts were recorded for this clonotype. The chain combines TRBV29-1 with TRBJ2-7; tentatively, D is TRBD1 or TRBD2 (6 bases each). The germline V and J ends were trimmed by 6 bases and 3 bases, with 12 bases remaining between them. The CDR3 extends over 12 amino acids. Germline lookup yields CDR1 SQVTM and CDR2 ANQGSEA. The CDR3 protein is CSVVGGNYEQYF. The CDR3 region has the DNA TGCAGCGTGGTAGGGGGGAACTACGAGCAGTACTTC.

This clonotype was picked up many times. The chain joins TRBV2 to TRBJ2-1; 9 nucleotides align to TRBD1. Germline V gene sequence: CDR1 SNHLY, CDR2 FYNNEI. V was clipped by 4 bases and J by 9 bases; unmatched bases: 7. CDR3 length: 14 amino acids. CDR3 sequence reads: CASSGGQGVGEQFF. The CDR3 DNA reads as TGTGCCAGCAGTGGGGGACAGGGAGTCGGTGAGCAGTTCTTC. Based on the CDR3 plus reference TRBV2 and TRBJ2-1, the full variable domain is EPEVTQTPSHQVTQMGQEVILRCVPISNHLYFYWYRQILGQKVEFLVSFYNNEISEKSEIFDDQFSVERPDGSNFTLKIRSTKLEDSAMYFCASSGGQGVGEQFFGPGTRLTVL.

This clonotype was seen only a few times. The chain recombines TRBV15 with TRBJ2-3; 10 bases are shared with TRBD2. V was pared by 1 base and J by 3 bases, with 1 base of the junction left unmatched. The CDR3 spans 15 residues. CDR1 is LNHNV, CDR2 YYDKDF, per germline (reference sequence). The CDR3 sequence is CATSRVAGGTDTQYF. CDR3 coding DNA: TGTGCCACCAGCAGAGTAGCGGGGGGAACAGATACGCAGTATTTT.

This clonotype came up a few times. The genes are TRBV4-1 and TRBJ2-3, with a possible D match to TRBD2 (6 bases). Germline CDR1 reads MGHRA; CDR2 reads YSYEKL. CDR3 size: 13 residues. V lost 0 bases, J lost 6 bases, and 7 bases lay in between. The CDR3 loop reads CASSQEEGDTQYF. The CDR3, as DNA: TGCGCCAGCAGCCAAGAGGAGGGCGATACGCAGTATTTT.

This clonotype came up a few times. The chain joins TRBV7-3 to TRBJ2-1, with 10 bases aligning to TRBD1. Germline trimming cut 5 bases from V and 6 bases from J; bases unmatched to any gene: 7. Looked up from germline, CDR1 is SGHTA and CDR2 is FQGTGA. The CDR3 is 15 residues long. The CDR3 nucleotides are TGTGCCAGCAGCCTCGACAGGGGGCTCGGCAATGAGCAGTTCTTC. It specifies CASSLDRGLGNEQFF.

V is TRBV14 and J is TRBJ2-1, with 8 bases fitting TRBD1. Looked up from germline, CDR1 is SGHDN and CDR2 is FVKESK. The ends lost 2 bases at V and 7 bases at J; junction bases unmatched: 7. The CDR3 consists of 15 residues. The CDR3, as DNA: TGTGCCAGCAGCCAATATACAGGGGGTCAGAATGAGCAGTTCTTC. As protein: CASSQYTGGQNEQFF.

The CDR3 bases are TGTGCCAGCAGTGAATATCGGACTTCGGAGACCCAGTACTTC. Translation gives CASSEYRTSETQYF. This chain joins TRBV25-1 and TRBJ2-5, with a weak D call TRBD2 (5 bases). V was trimmed by 0 bases and J by 5 bases, leaving 10 bases between them. The CDR3 runs 14 residues. Germline CDR1 and CDR2: MGHDK and SYGVNS.

This clonotype was found a few times. The chain is built from TRBV12-5 and TRBJ2-7; the D is unclear. V lost 1 base, J lost 6 bases, and 7 bases lay in between. The CDR3 totals 12 residues. Germline values: CDR1 LGHNT, CDR2 FRNRAP. CDR3 in DNA: TGTGCTAGTGGTTTGGCCCCAAGCGAGCAGTACTTC. Its protein is CASGLAPSEQYF.

There are many counts of this clonotype. This chain connects TRBV6-2 or TRBV6-3 to TRBJ1-1; D is ambiguous. V was clipped by 0 bases and J by 2 bases, with 7 bases between them. This CDR3 has 14 residues. Per germline, CDR1 MNHEY and CDR2 SVGEGT. For the CDR3, the DNA is TGTGCCAGCAGTTACTCAGCAATCAACACTGAAGCTTTCTTT. It yields the protein CASSYSAINTEAFF.